The rows below give T cell receptor beta chains drawn from one sample of a study of neurological immune-mediated disorders. MiXCR, run by TCRdb on the 5' RACE reads, gives a single entry per CDR3 protein. The sample shows tens of thousands of distinct CDR3 sequences, around 24% of them seen only once. Sequenced material: PBMCs. These receptor sequences come from a man between 60 and 75 years old with HTLV-1-associated myelopathy (HAM/TSP). Each CDR3 is given with its conserved first and last residue. A D gene is named only where the DNA matches it firmly. Clone size is stated in some rows and not others, as once, few, many or a class when expanded.

CDR3nt: TGTGCCAGCACCCAGGCGGGGACAGGGGTTGGGGAGCAGTACTTC
CDR3aa: CASTQAGTGVGEQYF
v_gene: TRBV12-3/TRBV12-4
abundance: many
j_gene: TRBJ2-7
d_gene: TRBD1

CDR3nt: TGCGCCAGCAGCTTGAGTCTAGCGGGAGCCGGCGAGCAGTTCTTC
CDR3aa: CASSLSLAGAGEQFF
v_gene: TRBV5-1
abundance: many
j_gene: TRBJ2-1
d_gene: TRBD2

CDR3nt: TGTGCCAGCAGCGCCCCCGATGACGTGAATGAGCAGTTCTTC
CDR3aa: CASSAPDDVNEQFF
v_gene: TRBV7-9
abundance: many
j_gene: TRBJ2-1
d_gene: .

CDR3nt: TGCAGTGCTAGAGACCCGACTAGCGGGAGCGGGTATGAGCAGTTCTTC
CDR3aa: CSARDPTSGSGYEQFF
v_gene: TRBV20-1
abundance: few
j_gene: TRBJ2-1
d_gene: TRBD2

CDR3nt: TGTGCCAGCTCACCAAGCGTAGAGGGGGTTCAGCCCCAGCATTTT
CDR3aa: CASSPSVEGVQPQHF
v_gene: TRBV18
abundance: .
j_gene: TRBJ1-5
d_gene: .

CDR3nt: TGCAGTGCTGGCAGAGTCACAGATACGCAGTATTTT
CDR3aa: CSAGRVTDTQYF
v_gene: TRBV20-1
abundance: many
j_gene: TRBJ2-3
d_gene: .

CDR3nt: TGTGCCAGCAGCGTAGGAGCGGGACCAACAGATACGCAGTATTTT
CDR3aa: CASSVGAGPTDTQYF
v_gene: TRBV9
abundance: many
j_gene: TRBJ2-3
d_gene: TRBD2

CDR3nt: TGTGCCAGCAGTTTATCCGTAGGGAGCCACAATGAGCAGTTCTTC
CDR3aa: CASSLSVGSHNEQFF
v_gene: TRBV28
abundance: .
j_gene: TRBJ2-1
d_gene: .

CDR3nt: TGTGCCAGCAGCTTGGCCGAAGAGACCCAGTACTTC
CDR3aa: CASSLAEETQYF
v_gene: TRBV5-6
abundance: many
j_gene: TRBJ2-5
d_gene: .

CDR3nt: TGTGCCAGCAGCTTTGGCTTAGGGTATGGCTACACCTTC
CDR3aa: CASSFGLGYGYTF
v_gene: TRBV11-2
abundance: .
j_gene: TRBJ1-2
d_gene: .

CDR3nt: TGTGCCAGCAGCTCGAGGTTCGGACAGGGCACAGATACGCAGTATTTT
CDR3aa: CASSSRFGQGTDTQYF
v_gene: TRBV11-2
abundance: many
j_gene: TRBJ2-3
d_gene: TRBD1

CDR3nt: TGTGCCAGCAGCTTAGCTGCGGCGGGAGTGGGGAATGAGCAGTTCTTC
CDR3aa: CASSLAAAGVGNEQFF
v_gene: TRBV7-6
abundance: many
j_gene: TRBJ2-1
d_gene: TRBD2

CDR3nt: TGTGCCTCGACGACGGCGGGGGGTGAGGCCTATGGCTACACCTTC
CDR3aa: CASTTAGGEAYGYTF
v_gene: TRBV10-3
abundance: .
j_gene: TRBJ1-2
d_gene: .

CDR3nt: TGCAGTGCTAATCGTGTCTCGGGCGACTACGAGCAGTACTTC
CDR3aa: CSANRVSGDYEQYF
v_gene: TRBV20-1
abundance: many
j_gene: TRBJ2-7
d_gene: .

CDR3nt: TGTGCCAGCAGGGGAGGGGGCGGGAGTGGCGAGCAGTACTTC
CDR3aa: CASRGGGGSGEQYF
v_gene: TRBV27
abundance: many
j_gene: TRBJ2-7
d_gene: .

CDR3nt: TGTGCCAGCACCAGTTACAATGAGCAGTTCTTC
CDR3aa: CASTSYNEQFF
v_gene: TRBV12-3/TRBV12-4
abundance: many
j_gene: TRBJ2-1
d_gene: .

CDR3nt: TGCAGCGGGTGGACAGGGATAGTAGATACGCAGTATTTT
CDR3aa: CSGWTGIVDTQYF
v_gene: TRBV29-1
abundance: .
j_gene: TRBJ2-3
d_gene: TRBD1

CDR3nt: TGTGCCATCAGTGCCGGGACCCAGGCTAACTATGGCTACACCTTC
CDR3aa: CAISAGTQANYGYTF
v_gene: TRBV10-3
abundance: many
j_gene: TRBJ1-2
d_gene: .

CDR3nt: TGTGCCAGCAGTTCGGTACTAGAGTCAGAGACCCAGTACTTC
CDR3aa: CASSSVLESETQYF
v_gene: TRBV27
abundance: many
j_gene: TRBJ2-5
d_gene: .